Below, 16 T cell receptor beta chains from the same sample are listed, as sequenced in a study of blood T cell repertoires in COVID-19 (dated by TCRdb to the early 2020s). The library was produced with the immunoSEQ multiplex PCR assay. What TCRdb holds here is the immuneACCESS table cut down to in-frame rearrangements. Part of the clones is not present; checked against another copy, under half of the missing clones reflect an unresolved V gene, and the others are unexplained. The sample yields a few hundred thousand clones; 89% were counted once. Of the sample, around 4.6% falls within the top ten clones. The sample comprised peripheral blood. The receptors stem from a woman aged 40 to 50 who had recovered from COVID-19.

The V call is TRBV11-2, the J call TRBJ1-6; no reliable D call. Germline assignment: CDR1 SGHAT and CDR2 FQNNGV. V lost 9 bases and J lost 1, with 7 bases in between. The CDR3 runs to 13 residues. CDR3 protein: CASTESYNSPLHF. CDR3 in DNA: TGTGCCAGTACGGAGTCCTATAATTCACCCCTCCACTTT.

This sequence joins TRBV5-1 and TRBJ2-3, with 8 bases that match TRBD1. The germline CDR1 and CDR2 sequences are SGHRS and YFSETQ. The V gene end was trimmed by 4 bases and the J gene end by 2 bases; junction bases not matched to a gene: 6. There are 15 residues in the CDR3. As DNA, the CDR3 is TGCGCCAGCAGCCTAGGACAGGGAGTCACAGATACGCAGTATTTT. Amino acids: CASSLGQGVTDTQYF.

This sequence joins TRBV19 and TRBJ2-1; 7 bases map to TRBD1. V lost 6 bases and J lost 8; bases outside the gene matches: 13. Germline loops: CDR1 LNHDA, CDR2 SQIVND (reference sequence). The CDR3 runs 15 residues. CDR3 region: CASRYDDRAADEQFF. The CDR3 DNA follows: TGTGCCAGTAGATACGACGACAGGGCGGCGGATGAGCAGTTCTTC.

This rearrangement joins TRBV7-9 to TRBJ2-5; D is ambiguous. Germline CDR1 SEHNR, CDR2 FQNEAQ (reference sequence). This CDR3 is 11 amino acids long. Trimming removed 7 bases from V and 4 bases from J, with 7 bases in between. The chain's CDR3 is CASNAVETQYF. The CDR3 bases are TGTGCCAGCAACGCAGTAGAGACCCAGTACTTC. Complete variable domain (other parts from reference TRBV7-9 and TRBJ2-5): DTGVSQNPRHKITKRGQNVTFRCDPISEHNRLYWYRQTLGQGPEFLTYFQNEAQLEKSRLLSDRFSAERPKGSFSTLEIQRTEQGDSAMYLCASNAVETQYFGPGTRLLVL.

This chain connects TRBV6-5 to TRBJ1-3; D is undetermined. The CDR3 is 13 amino acids. Germline CDR1 MNHEY, CDR2 SVGAGI. V gave up 10 bases and J gave up 0 bases, with 10 bases separating them. This CDR3 reads CATRGSSGNTIYF. CDR3 in DNA: TGTGCCACCAGAGGGAGCTCTGGAAACACCATATATTTT.

The CDR3 DNA sequence: TGTGCCAGCAGGAGATCTGGAAACACCATATATTTT. Protein product: CASRRSGNTIYF. The rearrangement uses TRBV6-5 and TRBJ1-3; D is unresolved. Per germline, CDR1 MNHEY and CDR2 SVGAGI. V lost 6 bases and J 1 base, leaving 4 bases between the germline ends. CDR3 length: 12 residues.

The V call is TRBV1, the J call TRBJ2-4; the D segment call TRBD2 is taken from the table without a DNA check. TRBV1 is a pseudogene segment. The CDR3 is made up of 20 amino acids. Written as DNA, the CDR3 is TGCACCAGCAGCCAAGAAAAGGTGGTAGCGGGGCCATTAGCCAAAAACATTCAGTACTTC. This gives the protein CTSSQEKVVAGPLAKNIQYF.

The chain combines TRBV2 with TRBJ1-2; possibly TRBD1 for D (5 bases). V lost 7 bases, J lost 5 bases, and 11 bases lay in between. The CDR3 covers 12 residues. The V gene's germline CDR1 is SNHLY and CDR2 FYNNEI. Written as DNA, the CDR3 is TGTGCCAGCACCATTGACAGATATGGCTACACCTTC. It codes for CASTIDRYGYTF.

The chain joins TRBV19 to TRBJ2-1; D is perhaps TRBD2 (7 bases). Germline values: CDR1 LNHDA, CDR2 SQIVND (reference sequence). CDR3 length: 12 amino acids. The V gene lost 10 bases and the J gene lost 6 bases, with 13 bases spanning the gap. The CDR3 sequence is CATQGGANEQFF. CDR3 sequence (DNA): TGTGCCACCCAAGGGGGGGCCAATGAGCAGTTCTTC.

The chain links TRBV11-3 to TRBJ2-1; 8 nucleotides align to TRBD2. Germline CDR1 and CDR2: SGHNT and YENEEA. The ends lost 4 bases at V and 7 bases at J; junction bases unmatched: 15. This CDR3 is built from 17 residues. The DNA of the CDR3 is TGTGCCAGCAGCTCCGGCGGGTGGCGGGAGGTTGGGAATGAGCAGTTCTTC. This translates into CASSSGGWREVGNEQFF.

This clone was seen just once. V and J are TRBV5-1 and TRBJ2-1; 16 bases match TRBD2. Per the germline V gene, CDR1 is SGHRS and CDR2 is YFSETQ. With V trimmed by 6 bases and J by 3 bases, 9 bases remained unmatched. The CDR3 extends over 18 amino acids. The CDR3 region is CASTPGLAGGTRYNEQFF. In DNA, the CDR3 is TGCGCCAGCACCCCGGGACTAGCGGGGGGGACCCGCTACAATGAGCAGTTCTTC. The complete variable domain, with remaining parts taken from reference TRBV5-1 and TRBJ2-1, reads KAGVTQTPRYLIKTRGQQVTLSCSPISGHRSVSWYQQTPGQGLQFLFEYFSETQRNKGNFPGRFSGRQFSNSRSEMNVSTLELGDSALYLCASTPGLAGGTRYNEQFFGPGTRLTVL.

The gene calls are TRBV5-1 and TRBJ2-1, with TRBD2 matching 13 bases. After removal of 4 bases from V and 2 bases from J, the junction contained 6 bases not matched to a gene. The CDR3 runs to 17 residues. Germline-derived CDR1 and CDR2 are SGHRS and YFSETQ. The CDR3 DNA sequence: TGCGCCAGCAGCAAAGGGACTAGCGGGGTTGCCTACAATGAGCAGTTCTTC. Translating gives CASSKGTSGVAYNEQFF.

V is TRBV6-2 or TRBV6-3 and J is TRBJ1-5, with D unresolved. Germline V gene sequence: CDR1 MNHEY, CDR2 SVGEGT. The CDR3 is made up of 13 amino acids. The V end lost 2 bases, the J end lost 9 bases, and 11 bases lay between the germline ends. CDR3 nucleotides: TGTGCCAGCAGTTACGGAGGGTTTAGGCCCCAGCATTTT. Translated: CASSYGGFRPQHF.

This clone was seen only once. J is TRBJ2-1 and V is TRBV5-6; maybe TRBD1 (5 bases). V lost 5 bases and J 8 bases, leaving 32 bases between the germline ends. From germline, CDR1 is SGHDT and CDR2 YYEEEE. This CDR3 has 19 residues. CDR3 amino acids: CASSPFGADWGPRLDEQFF. CDR3 DNA: TGTGCCAGCAGTCCTTTTGGCGCCGATTGGGGCCCCCGATTGGATGAGCAGTTCTTC.

The CDR3 DNA is TGCGCCAGCAGCCAAGAAAGGGCTGCAGGACAGGCCTACGAGCAGTACTTC. Amino acids: CASSQERAAGQAYEQYF. V usage is TRBV4-1 and J usage is TRBJ2-7; 7 bases match TRBD1. The germline V gene has CDR1 MGHRA and CDR2 YSYEKL. This CDR3 is 17 amino acids long. J was trimmed by 2 bases and V by 0 bases; bases with no gene match: 10.

The CDR3 sequence: CASSLAPQETQYF. The CDR3 DNA follows: TGTGCCAGCAGCCTAGCTCCCCAAGAGACCCAGTACTTC. The J gene is TRBJ2-5, the V gene TRBV7-3; a weak D match, TRBD2 (5 bases). Per the germline V gene, CDR1 is SGHTA and CDR2 is FQGTGA. V gave up 5 bases and J gave up 1 base, with 8 bases separating them. This CDR3 is 13 amino acids long.